These T cell receptor beta chains were read from a single sample in a study of T cell changes during pregnancy in multiple sclerosis. Profiled with immunoSEQ multiplex PCR; TCRdb holds only in-frame clones, not every one. Of around 60,000 clones in the sample, 85% to 95% are singletons; the top ten hold 3% to 3.5%. This specimen was CD8+ T cells from peripheral blood mononuclear cells, taken in the third trimester of pregnancy. These TCRs come from a female donor with multiple sclerosis, enrolled in a pregnancy study. Both conserved end residues are part of each CDR3. Fields, in order: CDR3 length, J gene, clone size, V gene, D gene, CDR3 DNA, CDR3 protein. The D gene is left open where the match is weak. Clone size appears in some rows only: once, few, many, or a class for an expanded clone.

cdr3_length: 15
j_call: TRBJ2-3
clone_size: -
v_call: TRBV27
d_call: -
cdr3_nt: TGTGCCAGCCGAATGTGGGGGGATAGCACAGATACGCAGTATTTT
cdr3_aa: CASRMWGDSTDTQYF

cdr3_length: 15
j_call: TRBJ2-1
clone_size: -
v_call: TRBV6-1
d_call: -
cdr3_nt: TGTGCCAGCAGGGCAGGTGTTAGCGTGGGCGATGAGCAGTTCTTC
cdr3_aa: CASRAGVSVGDEQFF

cdr3_length: 17
j_call: TRBJ2-3
clone_size: -
v_call: TRBV7-9
d_call: TRBD2
cdr3_nt: TGTGCCAGCAGCTCAGAACTAGCGGGACGATACACAGATACGCAGTATTTT
cdr3_aa: CASSSELAGRYTDTQYF

cdr3_length: 14
j_call: TRBJ2-7
clone_size: once
v_call: TRBV11-2
d_call: -
cdr3_nt: TGTGCCAGCAGCTTAGGGGCTGTAGGGGGCGAGCAGTACTTC
cdr3_aa: CASSLGAVGGEQYF

cdr3_length: 12
j_call: TRBJ1-1
clone_size: -
v_call: TRBV4-2
d_call: -
cdr3_nt: TGTGCCAGCAACCCGGGGGGGACTGAAGCTTTCTTT
cdr3_aa: CASNPGGTEAFF

cdr3_length: 14
j_call: TRBJ2-7
clone_size: -
v_call: TRBV5-1
d_call: TRBD1
cdr3_nt: TGCGCCAGCAAACCGGGACAGGGAATATACGAGCAGTACTTC
cdr3_aa: CASKPGQGIYEQYF

cdr3_length: 15
j_call: TRBJ2-1
clone_size: -
v_call: TRBV7-7
d_call: TRBD2
cdr3_nt: TGTGCCAGCAGCTTAGAGGTTAGCGGGAACCATGAGCAGTTCTTC
cdr3_aa: CASSLEVSGNHEQFF

cdr3_length: 15
j_call: TRBJ2-3
clone_size: -
v_call: TRBV6-5
d_call: -
cdr3_nt: TGTGCCAGCAGTACAGGGACATTGAGCACAGATACGCAGTATTTT
cdr3_aa: CASSTGTLSTDTQYF

cdr3_length: 15
j_call: TRBJ2-7
clone_size: many
v_call: TRBV5-1
d_call: -
cdr3_nt: TGCGCCAGCAGCTTGTACTCTCCCCACTCCTACGAGCAGTACTTC
cdr3_aa: CASSLYSPHSYEQYF

cdr3_length: 16
j_call: TRBJ2-1
clone_size: once
v_call: TRBV7-9
d_call: -
cdr3_nt: TGTGCCAGCAGCAGGCTTGATGTGAGCGGACACAATGAGCAGTTCTTC
cdr3_aa: CASSRLDVSGHNEQFF

cdr3_length: 12
j_call: TRBJ1-1
clone_size: few
v_call: TRBV29-1
d_call: -
cdr3_nt: TGCAGCGTTGAATCGGGTGTCACTGAAGCTTTCTTT
cdr3_aa: CSVESGVTEAFF

cdr3_length: 16
j_call: TRBJ2-7
clone_size: -
v_call: TRBV27
d_call: TRBD1
cdr3_nt: TGTGCCAGCAGTCCGCCACCGAGACAGGGTTCTCACGAGCAGTACTTC
cdr3_aa: CASSPPPRQGSHEQYF

cdr3_length: 16
j_call: TRBJ2-1
clone_size: -
v_call: TRBV5-4
d_call: TRBD1
cdr3_nt: TGTGCCAGCAGCTTGGCCCTGGACAGGTTGAACAATGAGCAGTTCTTC
cdr3_aa: CASSLALDRLNNEQFF

cdr3_length: 18
j_call: TRBJ2-1
clone_size: -
v_call: TRBV4-1
d_call: TRBD2
cdr3_nt: TGCGCCAGCAGCCAAGATTTCGGGACTAGCGGGAGGGCACATGAGCAGTTCTTC
cdr3_aa: CASSQDFGTSGRAHEQFF

cdr3_length: 15
j_call: TRBJ2-1
clone_size: -
v_call: TRBV27
d_call: TRBD2
cdr3_nt: TGTGCCAGCAGAATTAGCGGGAGTTCCTACAATGAGCAGTTCTTC
cdr3_aa: CASRISGSSYNEQFF

cdr3_length: 13
j_call: TRBJ2-4
clone_size: once
v_call: TRBV11-3
d_call: -
cdr3_nt: TGTGCCAGCAGCCCAGGCGGGTTGGGCATTCAGTACTTC
cdr3_aa: CASSPGGLGIQYF

cdr3_length: 14
j_call: TRBJ2-7
clone_size: -
v_call: TRBV25-1
d_call: TRBD1
cdr3_nt: TGTGCCAGCAGTGAGATGGGACAGTTTTACGAGCAGTACTTC
cdr3_aa: CASSEMGQFYEQYF

cdr3_length: 16
j_call: TRBJ2-2
clone_size: -
v_call: TRBV19
d_call: -
cdr3_nt: TGTGCCAGTAGTATCGCCCCCTACTCGAACACCGGGGAGCTGTTTTTT
cdr3_aa: CASSIAPYSNTGELFF

cdr3_length: 14
j_call: TRBJ2-1
clone_size: once
v_call: TRBV9
d_call: -
cdr3_nt: TGTGCCAGCAGCGAGGGGGAGCCGTCCACTGAGCAGTTCTTC
cdr3_aa: CASSEGEPSTEQFF

cdr3_length: 15
j_call: TRBJ2-1
clone_size: many
v_call: TRBV6-4
d_call: TRBD1
cdr3_nt: TGTGCCAGCAGTTTCGGACAGGGAGCCGGCAATGAGCAGTTCTTC
cdr3_aa: CASSFGQGAGNEQFF

cdr3_length: 15
j_call: TRBJ2-2
clone_size: -
v_call: TRBV5-1
d_call: -
cdr3_nt: TGCGCCAGCAGCTTAACAGAACTTAACACCGGGGAGCTGTTTTTT
cdr3_aa: CASSLTELNTGELFF

cdr3_length: 15
j_call: TRBJ1-2
clone_size: -
v_call: TRBV7-2
d_call: TRBD1
cdr3_nt: TGTGCCAGCAGCTCGATAGACAGGGGGTTCGATGGCTACACCTTC
cdr3_aa: CASSSIDRGFDGYTF

cdr3_length: 17
j_call: TRBJ1-5
clone_size: -
v_call: TRBV2
d_call: TRBD1
cdr3_nt: TGTGCCAGCAGTGAATGGCAGGGGGCCGTTGGTAATCAGCCCCAGCATTTT
cdr3_aa: CASSEWQGAVGNQPQHF

cdr3_length: 15
j_call: TRBJ1-3
clone_size: -
v_call: TRBV5-6
d_call: -
cdr3_nt: TGTGCCAGCAGCTGGGGAGGCTACCTATCTAACACCATATATTTT
cdr3_aa: CASSWGGYLSNTIYF

cdr3_length: 15
j_call: TRBJ1-2
clone_size: -
v_call: TRBV6-5
d_call: -
cdr3_nt: TGTGCCAGCAGTTACAGCGGGGTCGGGGACTATGGCTACACCTTC
cdr3_aa: CASSYSGVGDYGYTF

cdr3_length: 16
j_call: TRBJ2-7
clone_size: -
v_call: TRBV4-1
d_call: TRBD2
cdr3_nt: TGCGCCAGCAGCCAAGGTGCTAGCGGGAGTTATCACGAGCAGTACTTC
cdr3_aa: CASSQGASGSYHEQYF

cdr3_length: 13
j_call: TRBJ2-7
clone_size: -
v_call: TRBV30
d_call: -
cdr3_nt: TGTGCCTGGAGTGTACAGGGTCCCTACGAGCAGTACTTC
cdr3_aa: CAWSVQGPYEQYF

cdr3_length: 14
j_call: TRBJ2-7
clone_size: -
v_call: TRBV4-3
d_call: TRBD2
cdr3_nt: TGCGCCAGCAGCCAAACTAGCGGGAGCTACGAGCAGTACTTC
cdr3_aa: CASSQTSGSYEQYF

cdr3_length: 17
j_call: TRBJ2-3
clone_size: -
v_call: TRBV7-8
d_call: TRBD1
cdr3_nt: TGTGCCAGCAGCTTACACCCCGGGACAGGGGACTCTTATACGCAGTATTTT
cdr3_aa: CASSLHPGTGDSYTQYF

cdr3_length: 14
j_call: TRBJ2-2
clone_size: -
v_call: TRBV7-9
d_call: -
cdr3_nt: TGTGCCAGCAGCCCCCGAGTGAGCACCGGGGAGCTGTTTTTT
cdr3_aa: CASSPRVSTGELFF

cdr3_length: 13
j_call: TRBJ2-1
clone_size: -
v_call: TRBV30
d_call: -
cdr3_nt: TGTGCCTGGGAGGGCCCTTCCAAAAATGAGCAGTTCTTC
cdr3_aa: CAWEGPSKNEQFF

cdr3_length: 15
j_call: TRBJ2-7
clone_size: -
v_call: TRBV6-5
d_call: TRBD1
cdr3_nt: TGTGCCAGCAGTTACATCGGGACAGGGGAATACGAGCAGTACTTC
cdr3_aa: CASSYIGTGEYEQYF

cdr3_length: 15
j_call: TRBJ2-1
clone_size: -
v_call: TRBV5-1
d_call: -
cdr3_nt: TGCGCCAGCAGCTTCGGGGAGTACTCCTACAATGAGCAGTTCTTC
cdr3_aa: CASSFGEYSYNEQFF

cdr3_length: 14
j_call: TRBJ1-1
clone_size: -
v_call: TRBV6-1
d_call: -
cdr3_nt: TGTGCCAGCAGTGAAAAGCCAGGTAGCACTGAAGCTTTCTTT
cdr3_aa: CASSEKPGSTEAFF

cdr3_length: 16
j_call: TRBJ2-3
clone_size: -
v_call: TRBV7-3
d_call: TRBD1
cdr3_nt: TGTGCCAGCAGCCCCGGGACAGGGGGCAGGATAGATACGCAGTATTTT
cdr3_aa: CASSPGTGGRIDTQYF

cdr3_length: 15
j_call: TRBJ2-5
clone_size: -
v_call: TRBV7-3
d_call: -
cdr3_nt: TGTGCCAGCAGCTATGGCGGGTCCTCCGGGGAGACCCAGTACTTC
cdr3_aa: CASSYGGSSGETQYF

cdr3_length: 14
j_call: TRBJ2-5
clone_size: -
v_call: TRBV5-6
d_call: -
cdr3_nt: TGTGCCAGCAGCTTGGGCGCGGCCTCCCAGACCCAGTACTTC
cdr3_aa: CASSLGAASQTQYF

cdr3_length: 14
j_call: TRBJ2-7
clone_size: -
v_call: TRBV7-9
d_call: TRBD2
cdr3_nt: TGTGCCAGCAGCCTCGTAGCGGGAGAAGGCGAGCAGTACTTC
cdr3_aa: CASSLVAGEGEQYF

cdr3_length: 15
j_call: TRBJ1-2
clone_size: -
v_call: TRBV28
d_call: -
cdr3_nt: TGTGCCAGCAGTTCCTCAGGGTTTCGGAACTATGGCTACACCTTC
cdr3_aa: CASSSSGFRNYGYTF

cdr3_length: 18
j_call: TRBJ2-1
clone_size: -
v_call: TRBV27
d_call: -
cdr3_nt: TGTGCCAGCAGTTTATACGGGTCGGACAGGGAGGGCTACAATGAGCAGTTCTTC
cdr3_aa: CASSLYGSDREGYNEQFF

cdr3_length: 16
j_call: TRBJ2-3
clone_size: -
v_call: TRBV15
d_call: -
cdr3_nt: TGTGCCACCAGCAGAGGGCGGGGCCACAGCACAGATACGCAGTATTTT
cdr3_aa: CATSRGRGHSTDTQYF

cdr3_length: 18
j_call: TRBJ1-2
clone_size: -
v_call: TRBV4-1
d_call: -
cdr3_nt: TGCGCCAGCAGCCAAGAGTTAACAGGGATGATTTCCCCTTATGGCTACACCTTC
cdr3_aa: CASSQELTGMISPYGYTF